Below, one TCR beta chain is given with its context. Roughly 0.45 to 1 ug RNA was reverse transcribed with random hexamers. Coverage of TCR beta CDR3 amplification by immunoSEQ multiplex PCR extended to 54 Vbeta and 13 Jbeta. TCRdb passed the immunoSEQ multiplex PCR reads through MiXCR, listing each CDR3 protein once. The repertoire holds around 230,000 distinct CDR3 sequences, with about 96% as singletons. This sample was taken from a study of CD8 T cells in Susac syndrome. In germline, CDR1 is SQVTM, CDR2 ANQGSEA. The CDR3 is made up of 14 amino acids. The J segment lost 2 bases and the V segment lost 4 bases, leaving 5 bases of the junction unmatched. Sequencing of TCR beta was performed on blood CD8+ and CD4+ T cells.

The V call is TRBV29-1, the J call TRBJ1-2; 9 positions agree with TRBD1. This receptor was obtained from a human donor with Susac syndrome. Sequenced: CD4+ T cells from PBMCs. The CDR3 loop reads CSVGPGTGNYGYTF. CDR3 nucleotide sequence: TGCAGCGTTGGACCCGGGACAGGGAACTATGGCTACACCTTC.